This is a list of T cell receptor beta chains from one sample in a study of early T cells in non-severe SARS-CoV-2 infection. Each CDR3 protein gets one entry after TCRdb re-called the 5' RACE reads with MiXCR. The table records some 60,000 distinct CDR3 sequences, roughly 10% of them present only once. Sequencing used whole blood. The receptors derive from an adult who was a healthcare worker with PCR-confirmed SARS-CoV-2 infection or an uninfected control (not recorded which). Each CDR3 is given with its conserved first and last residue. The order of the fields is clone size, D gene, J gene, V gene, CDR3 length, CDR3 DNA, CDR3 protein. D genes are given only for firm matches. Clone size is shown for a subset of rows, as once, few, many or a class of expanded clone.

clone_size: few; d_call: TRBD1; j_call: TRBJ2-7; v_call: TRBV5-1; cdr3_length: 15; cdr3_nt: TGCGCCAGCAGCCATGACAGGGGGCCTTCCTACGAGCAGTACTTC; cdr3_aa: CASSHDRGPSYEQYF
clone_size: many; d_call: TRBD2; j_call: TRBJ2-2; v_call: TRBV20-1; cdr3_length: 14; cdr3_nt: TGCAGTGCTAGACTAGCGGGAGGCACCGGGGAGCTGTTTTTT; cdr3_aa: CSARLAGGTGELFF
clone_size: many; d_call: NA; j_call: TRBJ2-1; v_call: TRBV5-4; cdr3_length: 15; cdr3_nt: TGTGCCAGCAGCTTGTCGGGACTCTTTTACAATGAGCAGTTCTTC; cdr3_aa: CASSLSGLFYNEQFF
clone_size: many; d_call: TRBD2; j_call: TRBJ2-3; v_call: TRBV11-2; cdr3_length: 17; cdr3_nt: TGTGCCAGCAGCTTGGTGGCTAGCGGGTTCCTCACAGATACGCAGTATTTT; cdr3_aa: CASSLVASGFLTDTQYF
clone_size: NA; d_call: TRBD1; j_call: TRBJ2-5; v_call: TRBV29-1; cdr3_length: 12; cdr3_nt: TGCAGCGTTTTAGGGACAGAAGAGACCCAGTACTTC; cdr3_aa: CSVLGTEETQYF
clone_size: NA; d_call: TRBD2; j_call: TRBJ2-7; v_call: TRBV5-1; cdr3_length: 14; cdr3_nt: TGCGCCAGCAGCACTACGGGAGGGCCCTACGAGCAGTACTTC; cdr3_aa: CASSTTGGPYEQYF
clone_size: many; d_call: TRBD2; j_call: TRBJ2-5; v_call: TRBV7-9; cdr3_length: 17; cdr3_nt: TGTGCCAGCAGTCCCGGGCTTGGCGGGAGCAGTAAGGAGACCCAGTACTTC; cdr3_aa: CASSPGLGGSSKETQYF
clone_size: many; d_call: NA; j_call: TRBJ2-5; v_call: TRBV20-1; cdr3_length: 12; cdr3_nt: TGCAGTGCCGCCGACGGTTCGGTAACCCAGTACTTC; cdr3_aa: CSAADGSVTQYF
clone_size: many; d_call: NA; j_call: TRBJ1-3; v_call: TRBV14; cdr3_length: 12; cdr3_nt: TGTGCCAGCAGCCAATTTTTGTCCTCCATATATTTT; cdr3_aa: CASSQFLSSIYF
clone_size: few; d_call: NA; j_call: TRBJ1-2; v_call: TRBV12-3/TRBV12-4; cdr3_length: 14; cdr3_nt: TGTGCCAGCAGCCCGGGGGGGCGGCTCTATGGCTACACCTTC; cdr3_aa: CASSPGGRLYGYTF
clone_size: many; d_call: TRBD1; j_call: TRBJ1-3; v_call: TRBV9; cdr3_length: 15; cdr3_nt: TGTGCCAGCAGCAGCCCAGGGGGCGCGGAAAACACCATATATTTT; cdr3_aa: CASSSPGGAENTIYF
clone_size: many; d_call: NA; j_call: TRBJ2-7; v_call: TRBV20-1; cdr3_length: 12; cdr3_nt: TGCAGTGGGGGGGCGATCGCCTACGAGCAGTACTTC; cdr3_aa: CSGGAIAYEQYF
clone_size: few; d_call: TRBD2; j_call: TRBJ2-7; v_call: TRBV20-1; cdr3_length: 15; cdr3_nt: TGCAGTGCTAGCCTACTGACTAGCGAGTCCTACGAGCAGTACTTC; cdr3_aa: CSASLLTSESYEQYF
clone_size: many; d_call: NA; j_call: TRBJ2-3; v_call: TRBV7-8; cdr3_length: 16; cdr3_nt: TGTGCCAGCAGCCCAAGACGCAGGACTAGCACAGATACGCAGTATTTT; cdr3_aa: CASSPRRRTSTDTQYF
clone_size: once; d_call: NA; j_call: TRBJ2-3; v_call: TRBV5-4; cdr3_length: 15; cdr3_nt: TGTGCCAGCAGCCCTGCTGGGTCCCCAGCAGATACGCAGTATTTT; cdr3_aa: CASSPAGSPADTQYF
clone_size: many; d_call: NA; j_call: TRBJ2-7; v_call: TRBV21-1; cdr3_length: 15; cdr3_nt: TGTGCCAGCAGCAAAGTCAAGGGCATGTCCTACGAGCAGTACTTC; cdr3_aa: CASSKVKGMSYEQYF
clone_size: few; d_call: NA; j_call: TRBJ2-1; v_call: TRBV7-9; cdr3_length: 13; cdr3_nt: TGTGCCAGCGGTGACCTAACCCGCGATGAGCAGTTCTTC; cdr3_aa: CASGDLTRDEQFF
clone_size: NA; d_call: NA; j_call: TRBJ2-1; v_call: TRBV12-3/TRBV12-4; cdr3_length: 15; cdr3_nt: TGTGCCAGCAGCCCTACTTCGAGCTCCTACAATGAGCAGTTCTTC; cdr3_aa: CASSPTSSSYNEQFF
clone_size: NA; d_call: TRBD2; j_call: TRBJ2-1; v_call: TRBV20-1; cdr3_length: 13; cdr3_nt: TGCAGTGCCCCTGGGACTAGGAGCAATGAGCAGTTCTTC; cdr3_aa: CSAPGTRSNEQFF
clone_size: many; d_call: NA; j_call: TRBJ2-5; v_call: TRBV19; cdr3_length: 14; cdr3_nt: TGTGCCAGTAGTATGGAAAGCGGCCAAGAGACCCAGTACTTC; cdr3_aa: CASSMESGQETQYF
clone_size: NA; d_call: TRBD2; j_call: TRBJ2-1; v_call: TRBV20-1; cdr3_length: 16; cdr3_nt: TGCAGTGCTAGACCTAGCGGGAGTATCTCCTACAATGAGCAGTTCTTC; cdr3_aa: CSARPSGSISYNEQFF
clone_size: NA; d_call: TRBD2; j_call: TRBJ2-5; v_call: TRBV29-1; cdr3_length: 12; cdr3_nt: TGCAGCGTTAGCGGGAGTGGGGAGACCCAGTACTTC; cdr3_aa: CSVSGSGETQYF
clone_size: many; d_call: NA; j_call: TRBJ1-2; v_call: TRBV7-9; cdr3_length: 16; cdr3_nt: TGTGCCAGCAGCTTAGCGCACGGGGGGTATCCTTCTGGCTACACCTTC; cdr3_aa: CASSLAHGGYPSGYTF
clone_size: many; d_call: NA; j_call: TRBJ2-2; v_call: TRBV5-6; cdr3_length: 14; cdr3_nt: TGTGCCAGCAGCTTGGGAGGGGTCCCCGGGGAGCTGTTTTTT; cdr3_aa: CASSLGGVPGELFF
clone_size: many; d_call: TRBD2; j_call: TRBJ2-3; v_call: TRBV6-1; cdr3_length: 18; cdr3_nt: TGTGCCAGCAGTGAAGAGGGACTAGCGGGAGGTAGGACAGATACGCAGTATTTT; cdr3_aa: CASSEEGLAGGRTDTQYF
clone_size: NA; d_call: NA; j_call: TRBJ1-5; v_call: TRBV5-1; cdr3_length: 15; cdr3_nt: TGCGCCAGCACCGAAGGGACGGATAGCAATCAGCCCCAGCATTTT; cdr3_aa: CASTEGTDSNQPQHF
clone_size: NA; d_call: NA; j_call: TRBJ2-7; v_call: TRBV4-1; cdr3_length: 15; cdr3_nt: TGCGCCAGCAGCCAAGAAGTAGTGTCCTCCTACGAGCAGTACTTC; cdr3_aa: CASSQEVVSSYEQYF
clone_size: few; d_call: NA; j_call: TRBJ1-2; v_call: TRBV20-1; cdr3_length: 11; cdr3_nt: TGCAGTGCTAGGAGTTCCTGGGGCTACACCTTC; cdr3_aa: CSARSSWGYTF
clone_size: many; d_call: TRBD2; j_call: TRBJ2-3; v_call: TRBV6-1; cdr3_length: 15; cdr3_nt: TGTGCCAGCAGACCCAGCGGGACTAGCACAGATACGCAGTATTTT; cdr3_aa: CASRPSGTSTDTQYF
clone_size: many; d_call: TRBD1; j_call: TRBJ1-2; v_call: TRBV2; cdr3_length: 14; cdr3_nt: TGTGCCAGCAGCCGGGACAGGGGCGACTATGGCTACACCTTC; cdr3_aa: CASSRDRGDYGYTF
clone_size: many; d_call: NA; j_call: TRBJ1-1; v_call: TRBV29-1; cdr3_length: 11; cdr3_nt: TGCAGCGTTGTAGGGGGCACTGAAGCTTTCTTT; cdr3_aa: CSVVGGTEAFF
clone_size: many; d_call: NA; j_call: TRBJ2-1; v_call: TRBV5-6; cdr3_length: 14; cdr3_nt: TGTGCCAGCAGCTTAGGCAGGGGTGGTGGTGAGCAGTTCTTC; cdr3_aa: CASSLGRGGGEQFF
clone_size: many; d_call: TRBD2; j_call: TRBJ2-1; v_call: TRBV9; cdr3_length: 15; cdr3_nt: TGTGCCAGCAGCGGGCAAAGGACTAGAAACAATGAGCAGTTCTTC; cdr3_aa: CASSGQRTRNNEQFF
clone_size: many; d_call: NA; j_call: TRBJ2-3; v_call: TRBV7-9; cdr3_length: 16; cdr3_nt: TGTGCCAGCAGCTTCCCGGCCTTCGCTAGCACAGATACGCAGTATTTT; cdr3_aa: CASSFPAFASTDTQYF
clone_size: many; d_call: NA; j_call: TRBJ1-4; v_call: TRBV10-3; cdr3_length: 13; cdr3_nt: TGTGCCATCAGTGAAGGAGCCGACGAAAAACTGTTTTTT; cdr3_aa: CAISEGADEKLFF
clone_size: many; d_call: NA; j_call: TRBJ1-6; v_call: TRBV18; cdr3_length: 15; cdr3_nt: TGTGCCAGCTCACCCTCAGGCACCGTTAATTCACCCCTCCACTTT; cdr3_aa: CASSPSGTVNSPLHF
clone_size: NA; d_call: NA; j_call: TRBJ1-4; v_call: TRBV7-2; cdr3_length: 13; cdr3_nt: TGTGCCAGCAGCTTGCAGACAAGTGAAAAACTGTTTTTT; cdr3_aa: CASSLQTSEKLFF
clone_size: NA; d_call: NA; j_call: TRBJ2-5; v_call: TRBV18; cdr3_length: 12; cdr3_nt: TGTGCCAGCTCACCTCCCTCCGAGACCCAGTACTTC; cdr3_aa: CASSPPSETQYF
clone_size: many; d_call: NA; j_call: TRBJ2-5; v_call: TRBV5-4; cdr3_length: 17; cdr3_nt: TGTGCCAGCAGCTTGGAAATCTACGGCGGTAATAAAGAGACCCAGTACTTC; cdr3_aa: CASSLEIYGGNKETQYF
clone_size: NA; d_call: TRBD2; j_call: TRBJ2-2; v_call: TRBV6-2/TRBV6-3; cdr3_length: 16; cdr3_nt: TGTGCCAGCAGTTGGGGTCTAGCGGTGAACACCGGGGAGCTGTTTTTT; cdr3_aa: CASSWGLAVNTGELFF